The T cell receptor (beta chain) under discussion was sequenced for a study of vaccination effects on CD4 cells after COVID-19. Study-level background: Each of a few convalescent patients underwent sampling at an early and a late point after vaccination.

Study-level findings and limits: Among infection- and vaccine-induced clones, marked clonal contraction occurred late after vaccination. Only a few convalescent patients and no early post-infection timepoints featured in the study.

The protocol was immunoSEQ multiplex PCR, while the TCRdb copy is restricted to in-frame clones and leaves out a portion. The sample shows more than 15,000 clones, 76% of them seen only once. CD4+ T cells specific for antigen were expanded with viral peptide pools by the ViraFEST assay before sequencing. The authors isolated CD4+ T cells after 10 days of culture. This person caught SARS-CoV-2 sometime from March to December 2020, and PCR testing confirmed the infection. The vaccine given was either BNT162b2 or mRNA-1273, in two doses. Wells of around 2.2 million PBMC each were grown with about 9.3 IU/ml IL-2 and approximately 10 ug/ml peptides. V was cut by 4 bases and J by 4 bases, with 24 bases left in between. This CDR3 contains 18 residues. Germline lookup yields CDR1 SGHRS and CDR2 YFSETQ. Notes on this clone: Its antigen is not identified.

The material was CD4+ T cells from PBMCs cultured with SARS-CoV-2 spike peptides, obtained after COVID-19 vaccination. V is TRBV5-1 and J is TRBJ1-3; D remains unclear. This TCR came from a human donor who had a prior SARS-CoV-2 infection. CDR3 bases: TGCGCCAGCAGCCACTATGTGTACTCTTCAACGGGGGGAAACACCATATATTTT. Translated, it gives CASSHYVYSSTGGNTIYF.